This T cell receptor beta chain was profiled in a study of blood T cell repertoires in COVID-19. Per the authors' pipeline: Reference gene primer amplification yielded estimated nucleated cell counts. Generated by immunoSEQ multiplex PCR, the TCRdb table keeps only in-frame clones and is missing some. V and J calls and clone size are those listed in that table; D and trimming were worked out from the DNA. The sample lists tens of thousands of clones, around 85% seen once, with 3% to 3.5% in the top ten. Enrollment of patients from Seattle took place during active infection, with longitudinal follow-up. Trimming at V came to 5 bases and at J to 0 bases, leaving 10 bases not matched to a gene. Germline CDR1 reads MNHEY; CDR2 reads SVGEGT. The CDR3 totals 18 residues.

The receptor's source is a woman of 80 years or more with COVID-19, enrolled during active disease. V is TRBV6-2 or TRBV6-3 and J is TRBJ2-7; 13 bases are shared with TRBD2. The specimen was peripheral blood. This CDR3 is CASSDGLAGVLLSYEQYF. The CDR3 DNA is TGTGCCAGCAGTGATGGACTAGCGGGGGTTCTTCTCTCCTACGAGCAGTACTTC.